Below, one T cell receptor beta chain is given with its context. Here immunoSEQ multiplex PCR was the method, and the copy in TCRdb shows in-frame clones only, minus some. The table includes around 77,000 clones, 85% to 95% detected once. This entry comes from a study of control samples from healthy donors and cancer patients. The CDR3 contains 16 residues. V shed 3 bases and J shed 0 bases, with 13 bases lying between them. Germline-derived CDR1 and CDR2 are LNHDA and SQIVND (reference sequence). Sequenced input: blood. The genes are TRBV19 and TRBJ2-3; the D gene could be TRBD1 or TRBD2 (5 bases each). The source of this sequence is a woman aged 55-70 years in good health. The chain's CDR3 is CASSIGAGISTDTQYF. The CDR3, as DNA: TGTGCCAGTAGTATCGGGGCAGGGATTAGCACAGATACGCAGTATTTT. The complete variable domain, with remaining parts taken from reference TRBV19 and TRBJ2-3, reads DGGITQSPKYLFRKEGQNVTLSCEQNLNHDAMYWYRQDPGQGLRLIYYSQIVNDFQKGDIAEGYSVSREKKESFPLTVTSAQKNPTAFYLCASSIGAGISTDTQYFGPGTRLTVL.